This T cell receptor beta chain derives from a study of CD8 T cells in ankylosing spondylitis (dated by TCRdb to about 2017). Turning to the overall study: The study profiled T cell receptor beta repertoires in healthy donors and ankylosing spondylitis patients to find disease-linked TCR variants. The full study cohort was made up of about two dozen ankylosing spondylitis patients and some 100 healthy donors. Samples of peripheral blood were taken, and for ankylosing spondylitis patients, synovial fluid was collected as well. The study at large found these results: Some TCR beta motif variants had previously been reported in synovial fluid and blood of reactive arthritis patients, which suggested common disease-initiation mechanisms. Significant enrichment of the disease-linked clones was reported in matched synovial fluid samples from ankylosing spondylitis patients. Blood from ankylosing spondylitis patients appeared to be characterized by a TCR beta motif made up of under ten highly homologous amino acid variants. The disease-linked clones had a CD8+ phenotype and were found at relatively low frequencies in peripheral blood.

This clonotype was recorded at least ten times. It has no known antigen specificity. No base quality values were provided; no much bigger clone lies one nucleotide off. Deletion took 3 bases off V and 7 bases off J, with a span of 9 bases between the germline ends. The CDR3, cysteine through phenylalanine, is 12 amino acids long. Only the CDR3 DNA stays, 36 bases, in frame from base 1. The run used an Illumina HiSeq 2500. TCR beta libraries were prepared by quantitative 5'-RACE with molecular barcodes. The paper's processing steps were these. A new computational method based on a probabilistic model of VDJ rearrangement was used to identify disease-linked TCR variants. TCRdb took the public reads, trimmed them with fastp at Q25, ran MiXCR for clone calling and kept in-frame beta chains. Rows with one shared CDR3 protein collapse into an entry with the most common genes and DNA. The V and J calls and clone size come from TCRdb's table, not from the authors' own analysis. Here the sample has 200,000 to 300,000 distinct CDR3 sequences; around 7.8% occur a single time. Under 7.5% of the sample rests with the top ten.

The rearrangement combines TRBV12-3 or TRBV12-4 with TRBJ2-5; the D gene cannot be named for sure. Material for sequencing was blood, either unsorted or a sorted T cell fraction (not recorded which). This receptor was taken from a male donor with ankylosing spondylitis or in good health (not recorded which). At the DNA level, the sequence is TGTGCCAGCAGTTTCCCCTCGGGGACCCAGTACTTC. The translation is CASSFPSGTQYF.